The text below deals with one TCR beta chain. Its recognized antigen is unknown. Per-base quality was not reported, and no clone a single base away is much larger than it. RNA was extracted with the RNeasy kit and about 0.5 to 1 ug was reverse transcribed using random hexamers. TCR beta CDR3 regions were amplified with the immunoSEQ multiplex PCR assay covering 54 Vbeta and 13 Jbeta segments. Bias from PCR amplification was corrected by using a synthetic template baseline for primer optimization and for computational correction. The study's own analysis went as follows. Reads were annotated to V, D and J genes per IMGT and analyzed with immunoSEQ Analyzer, keeping only productive sequences. To calculate clonality, Shannon entropy was normalized by log2 of the number of productive unique sequences and then subtracted from one. For each patient and control, public and private clones were evaluated within the 100 most prevalent clones. Clones were defined as Susac-specific when absent from the healthy and MS cohorts, from over a thousand published viral clones and from other ImmuneACCESS disease sequences. TCRdb trimmed public reads at Q25 via fastp, called clones via MiXCR and kept in-frame beta chains. Every entry covers one CDR3 protein and lists the most common genes and DNA from its rows. The authors' filters were not applied to this entry. The sample profile shows hundreds of thousands of distinct CDR3 sequences; 95% of them were found once. Clones ranked in the top ten supply around 0.082% of the sample.

Peripheral blood CD8+ and CD4+ T cells from healthy donors, Susac syndrome patients and multiple sclerosis patients were profiled using high-throughput TCR beta sequencing. Treatment-naive patients with stable or active relapsing-remitting disease fulfilling revised McDonald criteria were used as multiple sclerosis controls. Bulk CD8+ and CD4+ T cells were purified by magnetic negative isolation, whereas CD8+ TEMRA cells were enriched by FACS. Blood was collected in EDTA tubes and processed within 24 hours, with PBMCs isolated through density gradient centrifugation. PBMCs intended for TCR sequencing were cryopreserved in liquid nitrogen and were subsequently thawed in a 37 degrees C water bath. The sorted or isolated CD4+, CD8+ and CD8+ TEMRA cells had a purity of 90% or higher. The data were taken from a study of CD8 T cells in Susac syndrome (dated by TCRdb to the late 2010s). As for the study more broadly: Repertoire sequencing was used to test whether CD8+ T cell activation and differentiation in Susac syndrome was antigen driven. The full study reports these points: The number of individuals in the TCR sequencing and HLA analysis was acknowledged as relatively small.

Counted from cysteine to phenylalanine, this CDR3 has 12 amino acids. The DNA shown is the 36-base CDR3, in frame from base 1. Sequences SNHLY (CDR1) and FYNNEI (CDR2) are obtained from the germline V gene. V gives up 1 base and J gives up 11 bases, and the segment between their germline ends measures 11 bases. Recombination linked TRBV2 to TRBJ1-1; the D gene cannot be resolved reliably. The clonotype was recovered from a human donor with multiple sclerosis. Sequencing input: CD4+ T cells from PBMCs. The CDR3 corresponds to CASSEGYLWAFF. In nucleotide form, the sequence is TGTGCCAGCAGTGAAGGGTATCTGTGGGCTTTCTTT.